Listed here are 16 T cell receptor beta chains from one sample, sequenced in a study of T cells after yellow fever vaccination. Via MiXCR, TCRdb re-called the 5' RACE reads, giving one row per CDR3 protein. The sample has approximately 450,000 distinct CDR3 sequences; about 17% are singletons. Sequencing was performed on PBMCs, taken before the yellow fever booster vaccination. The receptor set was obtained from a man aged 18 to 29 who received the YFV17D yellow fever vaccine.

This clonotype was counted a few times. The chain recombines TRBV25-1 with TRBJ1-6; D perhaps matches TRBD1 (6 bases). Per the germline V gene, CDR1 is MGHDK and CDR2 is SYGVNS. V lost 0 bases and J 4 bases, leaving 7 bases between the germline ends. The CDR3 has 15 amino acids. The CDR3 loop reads CASSEYTGYNSPLHF. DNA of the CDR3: TGTGCCAGCAGTGAATATACAGGGTATAATTCACCCCTCCACTTT.

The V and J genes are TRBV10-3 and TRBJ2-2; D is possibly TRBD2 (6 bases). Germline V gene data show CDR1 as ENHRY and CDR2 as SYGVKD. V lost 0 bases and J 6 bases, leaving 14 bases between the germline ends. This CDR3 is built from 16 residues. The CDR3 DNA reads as TGTGCCATCAGTGAGTCGTGGCGGGGAACGGCCGGGGAGCTGTTTTTT. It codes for CAISESWRGTAGELFF.

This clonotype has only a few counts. The CDR3 loop is CASSRLEGPIYF. CDR3 DNA sequence: TGTGCCAGCAGTCGTTTGGAGGGGCCCATATATTTT. The chain combines TRBV27 with TRBJ1-3; D is perhaps TRBD1 (5 bases). Trimming shortened V by 5 bases and J by 11 bases, and 13 bases separated the two germline ends. Germline loops: CDR1 MNHEY, CDR2 SMNVEV (reference sequence). This CDR3 region has 12 residues.

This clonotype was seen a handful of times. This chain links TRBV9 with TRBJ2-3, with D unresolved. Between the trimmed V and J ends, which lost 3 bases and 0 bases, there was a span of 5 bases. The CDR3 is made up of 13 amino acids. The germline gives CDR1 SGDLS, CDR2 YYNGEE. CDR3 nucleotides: TGTGCCAGCAGCGAGGCAAGCACAGATACGCAGTATTTT. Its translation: CASSEASTDTQYF.

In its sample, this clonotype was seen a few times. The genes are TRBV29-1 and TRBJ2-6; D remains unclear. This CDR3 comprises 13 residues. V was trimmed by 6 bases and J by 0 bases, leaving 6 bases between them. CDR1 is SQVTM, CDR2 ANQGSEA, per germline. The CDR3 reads CSVRSSGANVLTF. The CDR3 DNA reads TGCAGCGTGAGGAGCTCTGGGGCCAACGTCCTGACTTTC.

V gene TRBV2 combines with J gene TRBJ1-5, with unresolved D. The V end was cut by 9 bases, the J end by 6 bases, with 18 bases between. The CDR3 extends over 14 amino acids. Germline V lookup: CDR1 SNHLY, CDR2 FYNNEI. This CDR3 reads CASSSGVLGQPQHF. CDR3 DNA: TGTGCCAGTTCAAGTGGGGTGCTCGGTCAGCCCCAGCATTTT.

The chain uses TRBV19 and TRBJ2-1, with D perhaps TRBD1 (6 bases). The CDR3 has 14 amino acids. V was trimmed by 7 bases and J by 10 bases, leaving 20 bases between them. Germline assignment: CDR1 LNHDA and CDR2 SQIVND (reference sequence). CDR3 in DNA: TGTGCCAGTAAGCTTACACAGGGAGCTTACGAGCAGTTCTTC. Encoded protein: CASKLTQGAYEQFF.

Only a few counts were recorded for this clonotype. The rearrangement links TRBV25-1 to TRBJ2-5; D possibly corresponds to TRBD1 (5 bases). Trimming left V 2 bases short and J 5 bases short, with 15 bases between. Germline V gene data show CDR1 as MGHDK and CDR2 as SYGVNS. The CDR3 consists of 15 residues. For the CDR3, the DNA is TGTGCCAGCAGTGAAATGGACAAGGGTTGGGAGACCCAGTACTTC. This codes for CASSEMDKGWETQYF.

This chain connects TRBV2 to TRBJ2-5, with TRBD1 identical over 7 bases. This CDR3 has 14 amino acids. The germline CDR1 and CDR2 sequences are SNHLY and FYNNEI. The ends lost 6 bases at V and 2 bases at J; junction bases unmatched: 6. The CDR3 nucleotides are TGTGCCAGCAGCCTGGGACAGCAACAAGAGACCCAGTACTTC. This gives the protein CASSLGQQQETQYF.

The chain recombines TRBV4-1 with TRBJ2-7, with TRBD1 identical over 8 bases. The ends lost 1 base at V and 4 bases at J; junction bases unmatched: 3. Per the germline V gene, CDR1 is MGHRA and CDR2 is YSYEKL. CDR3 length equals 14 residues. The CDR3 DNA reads TGCGCCAGCAGCCAAGCCCGGACAGGGTACGAGCAGTACTTC. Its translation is CASSQARTGYEQYF.

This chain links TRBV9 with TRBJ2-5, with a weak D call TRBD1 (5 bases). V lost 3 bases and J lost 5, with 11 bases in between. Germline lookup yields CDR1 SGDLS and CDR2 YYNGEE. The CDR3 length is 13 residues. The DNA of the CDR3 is TGTGCCAGCAGCGCCCATAGGGGCGAGACCCAGTACTTC. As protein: CASSAHRGETQYF.

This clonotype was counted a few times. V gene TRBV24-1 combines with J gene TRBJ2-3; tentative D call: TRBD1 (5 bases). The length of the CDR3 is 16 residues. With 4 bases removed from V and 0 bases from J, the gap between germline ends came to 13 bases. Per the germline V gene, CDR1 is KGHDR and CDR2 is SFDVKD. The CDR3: CATSDPGIASTDTQYF. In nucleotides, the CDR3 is TGTGCCACCAGTGACCCAGGGATCGCTAGCACAGATACGCAGTATTTT.

CDR3 sequence: CASSSASYEQYF. The CDR3 DNA reads as TGTGCCAGCTCATCGGCCTCCTACGAGCAGTACTTC. The chain joins TRBV18 to TRBJ2-7; D is ambiguous. The CDR3 has 12 residues. V lost 5 bases and J lost 0, with 5 bases in between. Germline assignment: CDR1 KGHSH and CDR2 LQKENI.

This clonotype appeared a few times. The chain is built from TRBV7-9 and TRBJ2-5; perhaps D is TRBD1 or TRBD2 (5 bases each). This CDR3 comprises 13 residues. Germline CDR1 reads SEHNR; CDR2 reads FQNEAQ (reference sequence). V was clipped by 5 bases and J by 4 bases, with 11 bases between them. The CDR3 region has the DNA TGTGCCAGCAGCGGGGGACGTCCAGAGACCCAGTACTTC. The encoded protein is CASSGGRPETQYF.

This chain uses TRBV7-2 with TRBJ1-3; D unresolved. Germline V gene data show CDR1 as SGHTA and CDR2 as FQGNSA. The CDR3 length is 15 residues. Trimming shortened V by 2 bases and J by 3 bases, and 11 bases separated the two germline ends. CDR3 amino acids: CASSLNAGFGNTIYF. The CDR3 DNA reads TGTGCCAGCAGCTTAAATGCGGGGTTTGGAAACACCATATATTTT.

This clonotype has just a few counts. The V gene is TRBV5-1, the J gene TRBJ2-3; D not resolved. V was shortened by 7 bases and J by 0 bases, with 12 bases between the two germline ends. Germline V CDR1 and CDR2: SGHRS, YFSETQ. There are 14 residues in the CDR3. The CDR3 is CASAEGDSTDTQYF. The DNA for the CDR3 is TGCGCCAGCGCGGAAGGTGACAGCACAGATACGCAGTATTTT.